Sequencing of this TCR beta chain was carried out in a study of cytomegalovirus exposure and HLA in healthy donors. Whole-study findings and limits: The records held CMV serostatus as the only immune exposure information.

Concerning this clone itself: What it binds is unknown.

The CDR3 extends over 19 amino acids. Germline V lookup: CDR1 MDHEN, CDR2 SYDVKM. With 7 bases clipped from V and 9 bases from J, the junction kept 20 bases outside the gene matches. The PCR made use of 60 Vbeta and 13 Jbeta primers. The table came from immunoSEQ multiplex PCR; TCRdb's copy has only in-frame clones and leaves some out. The sample lists about 220,000 clones, approximately 82% occurring once. The V call is TRBV28, the J call TRBJ2-1, with 14 bases identical to TRBD2. The sample comprised PBMCs. This clonotype was obtained from a young man in good health and CMV-seronegative. The CDR3 is CASTVHSSRRLAGGAEQFF. CDR3 nucleotide sequence: TGTGCCAGCACCGTACACTCATCTCGGCGACTAGCGGGAGGGGCTGAGCAGTTCTTC.